Sequencing of this TCR beta chain was carried out in a study of T cells in tumors after PD-1 blockade. Turning to the study itself: Patients had no prior checkpoint blockade, systemic immunosuppressants, or anti-cancer therapy within 4 weeks.

Before and after PD-1 blockade, biopsies were collected from the same primary tumor site. Template: tumor biopsy or peripheral blood genomic DNA, roughly 550-6,004 ng per sample. TCRdb's copy holds only in-frame clones and misses some; the assay was immunoSEQ multiplex PCR. The sample holds 12,000 or so clones; approximately 63% are singletons and the top ten take about 15%. Germline trimming cut 1 base from V and 0 bases from J; bases unmatched to any gene: 13. The CDR3 has 20 residues. Germline values: CDR1 SGHVS, CDR2 FQNEAQ. This TCR came from a human donor with basal cell carcinoma. Sequencing was performed on tumor tissue, taken before anti-PD-1 treatment. This chain links TRBV7-8 with TRBJ2-3; 10 nucleotides match TRBD2. CDR3 bases: TGTGCCAGCAGCTTAGAAACCCCGGGACTAGCGAGACGTAGCACAGATACGCAGTATTTT. It is translated as CASSLETPGLARRSTDTQYF.